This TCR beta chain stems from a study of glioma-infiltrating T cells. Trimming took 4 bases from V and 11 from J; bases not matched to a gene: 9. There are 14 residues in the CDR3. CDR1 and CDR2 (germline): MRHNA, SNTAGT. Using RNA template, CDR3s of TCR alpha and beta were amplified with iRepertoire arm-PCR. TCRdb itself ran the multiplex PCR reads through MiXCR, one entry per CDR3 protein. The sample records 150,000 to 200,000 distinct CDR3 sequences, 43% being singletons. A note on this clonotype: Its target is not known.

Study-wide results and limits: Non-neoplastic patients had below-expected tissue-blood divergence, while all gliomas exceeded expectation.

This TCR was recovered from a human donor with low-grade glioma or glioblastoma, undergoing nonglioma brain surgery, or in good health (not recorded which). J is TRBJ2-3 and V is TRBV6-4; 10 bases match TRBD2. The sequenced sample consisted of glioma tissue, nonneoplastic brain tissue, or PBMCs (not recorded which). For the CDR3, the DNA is TGTGCCAGCAGTGGGCTAGCGGGAGCGGTTGAGCAGTATTTT. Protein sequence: CASSGLAGAVEQYF.